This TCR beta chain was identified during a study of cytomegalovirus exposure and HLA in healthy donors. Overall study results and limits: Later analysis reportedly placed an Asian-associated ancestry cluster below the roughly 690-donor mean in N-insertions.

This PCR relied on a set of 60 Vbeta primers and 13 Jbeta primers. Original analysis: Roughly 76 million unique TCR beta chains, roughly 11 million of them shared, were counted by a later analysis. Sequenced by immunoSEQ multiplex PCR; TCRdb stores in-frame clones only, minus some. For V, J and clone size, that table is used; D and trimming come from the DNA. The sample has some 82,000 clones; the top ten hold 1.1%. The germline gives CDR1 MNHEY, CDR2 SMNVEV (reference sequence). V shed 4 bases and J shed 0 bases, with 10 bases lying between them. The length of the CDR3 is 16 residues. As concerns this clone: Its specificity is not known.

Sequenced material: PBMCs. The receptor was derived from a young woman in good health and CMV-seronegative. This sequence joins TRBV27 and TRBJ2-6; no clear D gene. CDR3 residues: CASSSSLSSGANVLTF. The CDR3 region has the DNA TGTGCCAGCAGTTCCTCACTTAGCTCTGGGGCCAACGTCCTGACTTTC.